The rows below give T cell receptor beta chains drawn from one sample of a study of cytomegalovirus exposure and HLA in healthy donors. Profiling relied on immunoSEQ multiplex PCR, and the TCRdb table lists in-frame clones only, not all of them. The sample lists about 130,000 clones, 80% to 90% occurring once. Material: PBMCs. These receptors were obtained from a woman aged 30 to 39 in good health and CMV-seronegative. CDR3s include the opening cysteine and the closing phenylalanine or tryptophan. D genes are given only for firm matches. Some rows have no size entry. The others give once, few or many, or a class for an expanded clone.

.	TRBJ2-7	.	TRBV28	CASSPGVFSYEQYF	TGTGCCAGCAGTCCCGGAGTTTTCTCCTACGAGCAGTACTTC
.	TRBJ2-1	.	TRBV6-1	CASSVRAGYNEQFF	TGTGCCAGCAGTGTTCGGGCGGGCTACAATGAGCAGTTCTTC
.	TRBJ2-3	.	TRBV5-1	CASSIPLAGFTDTQYF	TGCGCCAGCAGCATCCCACTGGCGGGATTCACAGATACGCAGTATTTT
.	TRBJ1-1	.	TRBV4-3	CASSQGQDGRAEAFF	TGCGCCAGCAGCCAAGGGCAGGACGGGAGAGCTGAAGCTTTCTTT
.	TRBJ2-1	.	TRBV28	CASSWEESSYNEQFF	TGTGCCAGCAGTTGGGAGGAAAGCTCCTACAATGAGCAGTTCTTC
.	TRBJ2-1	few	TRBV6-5	CASSYSTDYNEQFF	TGTGCCAGCAGTTACTCGACTGATTACAATGAGCAGTTCTTC
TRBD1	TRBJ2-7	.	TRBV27	CASSSLGTGVYEQYF	TGTGCCAGCAGTTCCCTCGGGACAGGGGTCTACGAGCAGTACTTC
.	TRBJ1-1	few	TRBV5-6	CASSLGQARATEAFF	TGTGCCAGCAGCTTGGGACAGGCACGGGCCACTGAAGCTTTCTTT
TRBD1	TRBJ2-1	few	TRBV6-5	CASSPGTGTYNEQFF	TGTGCCAGCAGTCCCGGGACAGGCACCTACAATGAGCAGTTCTTC
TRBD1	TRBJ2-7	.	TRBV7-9	CASSSKLTGGDYEQYF	TGTGCCAGCAGCTCCAAGTTGACAGGGGGAGACTACGAGCAGTACTTC
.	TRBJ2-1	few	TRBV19	CASSISLASYNEQFF	TGTGCCAGTAGTATAAGCCTAGCCTCCTACAATGAGCAGTTCTTC
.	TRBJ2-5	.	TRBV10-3	CAISELAPGTQYF	TGTGCCATCAGTGAGCTCGCTCCGGGGACCCAGTACTTC
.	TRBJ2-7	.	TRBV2	CASRLTRNEQYF	TGTGCCAGCAGACTGACTAGAAACGAGCAGTACTTC
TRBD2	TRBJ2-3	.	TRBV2	CASSEARASGGAIDTQYF	TGTGCCAGCAGTGAAGCTCGGGCTAGCGGGGGGGCCATAGATACGCAGTATTTT
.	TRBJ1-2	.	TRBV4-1	CASSQAGGYTF	TGCGCCAGCAGCCAAGCAGGGGGCTACACCTTC
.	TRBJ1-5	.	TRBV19	CASSIGGSNQPQHF	TGTGCCAGTAGTATTGGGGGGAGCAATCAGCCCCAGCATTTT
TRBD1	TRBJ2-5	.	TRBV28	CASSLPGTGDLQTQYF	TGTGCCAGCAGTTTACCCGGGACAGGGGATCTCCAGACCCAGTACTTC
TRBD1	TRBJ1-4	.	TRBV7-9	CSSSSRDREKLFF	TGTTCCAGCAGCTCGCGGGACAGAGAAAAACTGTTTTTT
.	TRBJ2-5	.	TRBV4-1	CASSQTRGETQYF	TGCGCCAGCAGCCAAACTAGAGGGGAGACCCAGTACTTC
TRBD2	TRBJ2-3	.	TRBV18	CASSPPSGGGWNTQYF	TGTGCCAGCTCACCACCTAGCGGGGGAGGTTGGAATACGCAGTATTTT
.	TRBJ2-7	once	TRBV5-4	CASSPQGGHYEQYF	TGTGCCAGCAGCCCCCAAGGAGGCCACTACGAGCAGTACTTC
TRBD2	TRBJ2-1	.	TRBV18	CASSLAGTHHEQFF	TGTGCCAGCTCATTAGCGGGAACCCACCATGAGCAGTTCTTC
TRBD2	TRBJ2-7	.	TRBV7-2	CASSPTGLAGVYEQYF	TGTGCCAGCAGCCCCACTGGACTAGCGGGAGTCTACGAGCAGTACTTC
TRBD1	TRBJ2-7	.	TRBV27	CASSSGTGVLGEQYF	TGTGCCAGCAGCTCCGGGACAGGGGTTTTGGGCGAGCAGTACTTC
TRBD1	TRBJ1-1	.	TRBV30	CAWSGQGGTEAFF	TGTGCCTGGAGTGGACAGGGGGGAACTGAAGCTTTCTTT
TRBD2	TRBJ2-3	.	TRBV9	CASSVAAGGADTQYF	TGTGCCAGCAGCGTAGCGGCGGGAGGTGCAGATACGCAGTATTTT
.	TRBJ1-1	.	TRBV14	CASSPKYGSTEAFF	TGTGCCAGCAGCCCAAAGTATGGGAGCACTGAAGCTTTCTTT
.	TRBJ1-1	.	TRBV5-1	CASSQQGGSTEAFF	TGCGCCAGCAGCCAACAGGGTGGGTCCACTGAAGCTTTCTTT
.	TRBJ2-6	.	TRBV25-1	CASSAQGPSAGANVLTF	TGTGCCAGCAGTGCTCAGGGTCCATCTGCTGGGGCCAACGTCCTGACTTTC
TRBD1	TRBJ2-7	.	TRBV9	CASSNGTGVAYEQYF	TGTGCCAGCAGCAACGGGACAGGGGTTGCCTACGAGCAGTACTTC
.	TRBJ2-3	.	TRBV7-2	CASSSKTGDTQYF	TGTGCCAGCAGCTCCAAAACCGGAGATACGCAGTATTTT
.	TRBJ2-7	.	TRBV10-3	CAISPSGPYEQYF	TGTGCCATCAGTCCCTCGGGTCCCTACGAGCAGTACTTC
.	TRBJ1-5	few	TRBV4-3	CASSQSRNRENQPQHF	TGCGCCAGCAGCCAAAGTCGAAACAGGGAGAATCAGCCCCAGCATTTT
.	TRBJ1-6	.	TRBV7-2	CASSPLSNSPLHF	TGTGCCAGCAGCCCTCTCTCTAATTCACCCCTCCACTTT
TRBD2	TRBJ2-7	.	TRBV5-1	CGSSLEIWGGYEQYF	TGCGGCAGCAGCTTGGAAATATGGGGGGGCTACGAGCAGTACTTC